The 32 T cell receptor beta chains below all came from one sample that was sequenced in a study of blood T cell repertoires in COVID-19. The assay was immunoSEQ multiplex PCR, and TCRdb's table has in-frame clones only and misses some. The repertoire holds about 250,000 clones, with over 75% as singletons. Sequencing was performed on PBMCs or T cells enriched from blood (not recorded which). These receptors originate from a woman aged 45-65 years with acute COVID-19.

V usage is TRBV19 and J usage is TRBJ1-1; weak D call: TRBD1 (6 bases). V lost 1 base and J lost 2, with 11 bases in between. Germline CDR1 and CDR2: LNHDA and SQIVND (reference sequence). This CDR3 has 15 residues. The CDR3 loop reads CASSIGRGNNTEAFF. CDR3 DNA sequence: TGTGCCAGTAGTATAGGAAGGGGGAACAACACTGAAGCTTTCTTT. Variable domain in full (rest from reference TRBV19 and TRBJ1-1): DGGITQSPKYLFRKEGQNVTLSCEQNLNHDAMYWYRQDPGQGLRLIYYSQIVNDFQKGDIAEGYSVSREKKESFPLTVTSAQKNPTAFYLCASSIGRGNNTEAFFGQGTRLTVV.

In this sample, this clone turned up once. The chain recombines TRBV3-1 (or the pseudogene TRBV3-2) with TRBJ1-3; 9 nucleotides match TRBD1. The J segment lost 4 bases and the V segment lost 4 bases, leaving 2 bases of the junction unmatched. Germline loops: CDR1 LGHDT, CDR2 YNNKEL (reference sequence). This CDR3 is 14 amino acids long. The CDR3 reads CASSPGQGGNTIYF. CDR3 nucleotide sequence: TGTGCCAGCAGCCCGGGACAGGGAGGAAACACCATATATTTT.

V usage is TRBV3-1 (or the pseudogene TRBV3-2) and J usage is TRBJ1-3; 8 nucleotides align to TRBD1. The length of the CDR3 is 17 residues. Germline V CDR1 and CDR2: LGHDT, YNNKEL (reference sequence). V shed 0 bases and J 4 bases; nucleotides not matched to a gene: 8. The DNA of the CDR3 is TGTGCCAGCAGCCAAGATCCCCCGACAGGGGACGGAAACACCATATATTTT. Translating it yields CASSQDPPTGDGNTIYF.

This clone was counted a single time. The rearrangement uses TRBV19 and TRBJ2-3, with a weak D call TRBD2 (5 bases). The CDR3 totals 15 residues. CDR1 LNHDA and CDR2 SQIVND come from the germline V gene (reference sequence). Trimming cost V 0 bases and J 1 base, with 8 bases left between them. This CDR3 is CASSIDTGGTDTQYF. CDR3 coding DNA: TGTGCCAGTAGTATAGATACCGGGGGCACAGATACGCAGTATTTT.

This clone has only one observation. This sequence joins TRBV28 and TRBJ1-2; TRBD1 might be the D (5 bases). Per germline, CDR1 MDHEN and CDR2 SYDVKM. The length of the CDR3 is 14 residues. With 3 bases removed from V and 5 bases from J, the gap between germline ends came to 13 bases. The CDR3 is CASSFTGFVYGYTF. For the CDR3, the DNA is TGTGCCAGCAGTTTTACAGGTTTTGTATATGGCTACACCTTC.

This chain joins TRBV4-1 and TRBJ1-1; D is undetermined. The germline V gene has CDR1 MGHRA and CDR2 YSYEKL. CDR3 size: 15 residues. Trimming removed 3 bases from V and 1 base from J, with 12 bases in between. The CDR3 spells CASSQGSGANTEAFF. Written as DNA, the CDR3 is TGCGCCAGCAGCCAGGGCTCAGGCGCGAACACTGAAGCTTTCTTT.

The V gene is TRBV4-3, the J gene TRBJ2-1, with 10 bases fitting TRBD2. From germline, CDR1 is LGHNA and CDR2 YSLEER. CDR3 size: 16 residues. Trimming took 4 bases from V and 5 from J; bases not matched to a gene: 8. The CDR3 spells CASSRDSGGPDNEQFF. CDR3 sequence (DNA): TGCGCCAGCAGCCGAGATAGCGGGGGGCCGGACAATGAGCAGTTCTTC.

The chain recombines TRBV27 with TRBJ2-7; a weak D match, TRBD1 (6 bases). The CDR3 is 14 residues long. Per the germline V gene, CDR1 is MNHEY and CDR2 is SMNVEV (reference sequence). V dropped 1 base and J dropped 4 bases, with 11 bases sitting between them. The CDR3 DNA sequence: TGTGCCAGCAGTTTATTACAGGGTTCATACGAGCAGTACTTC. Translated, it gives CASSLLQGSYEQYF.

Note on this clone: The junction differs from germline at one of its ends, possibly a read error. The chain employs TRBV9 and TRBJ1-6; D is possibly TRBD1 (5 bases). CDR3 length: 16 residues. Germline assignment: CDR1 SGDLS and CDR2 YYNGEE. In DNA form, the CDR3 reads TGTGCCAGCAGCGTGGGCAGGGACTCCCATAATTCACCCCTCCACTTT. Encoded protein: CASSVGRDSHNSPLHF.

This chain connects TRBV18 to TRBJ1-5; D is unclear. V gave up 2 bases and J gave up 2 bases, with 19 bases separating them. CDR1 and CDR2 from the germline V gene are KGHSH and LQKENI. The CDR3 totals 18 residues. The CDR3 loop is CASSPELIQFHGNQPQHF. CDR3 coding DNA: TGTGCCAGCTCACCAGAACTAATACAATTTCACGGCAATCAGCCCCAGCATTTT.

The chain recombines TRBV6-6 with TRBJ1-1; D perhaps matches TRBD1 (6 bases). The CDR3 is 13 residues long. The V gene's germline CDR1 is MNHNY and CDR2 SVGAGI (reference sequence). The ends were cut back, 5 bases at V and 11 bases at J, with 18 bases in the middle. Written as DNA, the CDR3 is TGTGCCAGCAGTCTCCGGGACACCGAGGAGGCTTTCTTT. It encodes CASSLRDTEEAFF.

This clone was recorded only once. The CDR3 sequence: CASSVGVYTDTQYF. In nucleotides, the CDR3 is TGTGCCAGCAGCGTAGGAGTCTACACAGATACGCAGTATTTT. The rearrangement links TRBV9 to TRBJ2-3; no clear D gene. Germline lookup yields CDR1 SGDLS and CDR2 YYNGEE. The CDR3 is made up of 14 amino acids. Trimming pared 0 bases from V and 2 bases from J, leaving 7 bases between. Full variable domain (outside the CDR3, taken from reference TRBV9 and TRBJ2-3): DSGVTQTPKHLITATGQRVTLRCSPRSGDLSVYWYQQSLDQGLQFLIQYYNGEERAKGNILERFSAQQFPDLHSELNLSSLELGDSALYFCASSVGVYTDTQYFGPGTRLTVL.

The chain carries TRBV18 and TRBJ1-1; tentative D call: TRBD1 (5 bases). V gave up 2 bases and J gave up 3 bases, with 13 bases separating them. The CDR3 covers 15 residues. In germline, CDR1 is KGHSH, CDR2 LQKENI. CDR3 in amino acids: CASSPSGVRDTEAFF. The CDR3 bases are TGTGCCAGCTCACCATCGGGGGTTCGGGACACTGAAGCTTTCTTT.

CDR3 protein: CASTLTGPIYEQYF. CDR3 nucleotides: TGTGCCAGCACCCTGACAGGCCCCATCTACGAGCAGTACTTC. This chain uses TRBV7-9 with TRBJ2-7; TRBD1 might be the D (6 bases). V shed 7 bases and J shed 3 bases, with 16 bases lying between them. CDR1 is SEHNR and CDR2 is FQNEAQ in the germline V gene (reference sequence). The CDR3 extends over 14 amino acids. Complete variable domain (other parts from reference TRBV7-9 and TRBJ2-7): DTGVSQNPRHKITKRGQNVTFRCDPISEHNRLYWYRQTLGQGPEFLTYFQNEAQLEKSRLLSDRFSAERPKGSFSTLEIQRTEQGDSAMYLCASTLTGPIYEQYFGPGTRLTVT.

The chain carries TRBV7-2 and TRBJ1-5; tentatively, D is TRBD1 (6 bases). The CDR3 has 13 amino acids. Germline V lookup: CDR1 SGHTA, CDR2 FQGNSA. The V and J ends lost 5 bases and 7 bases respectively, with 12 bases between them. CDR3 coding DNA: TGTGCCAGCAGCCCGGACAGTCAACAGCCCCAGCATTTT. As protein: CASSPDSQQPQHF.

This chain connects TRBV10-3 to TRBJ1-1; 11 positions agree with TRBD1. There are 14 residues in the CDR3. CDR1 is ENHRY and CDR2 is SYGVKD in the germline V gene. The trim removed 2 bases at V and 8 bases at J, leaving 4 bases unmatched. This chain's CDR3 is CAISEPRTGGEAFF. DNA of the CDR3: TGTGCCATCAGTGAGCCACGGACAGGGGGCGAAGCTTTCTTT.

This rearrangement joins TRBV6-2 or TRBV6-3 to TRBJ2-4; D ambiguous. Germline lookup yields CDR1 MNHEY and CDR2 SVGEGT. V gave up 7 bases and J gave up 4 bases, with 20 bases separating them. The CDR3 covers 16 residues. CDR3 DNA sequence: TGTGCCAGCACCCCGCTCGCAACAAACCAAAAAAACATTCAGTACTTC. Its protein product is CASTPLATNQKNIQYF.

The rearrangement joins TRBV12-3 or TRBV12-4 to TRBJ2-7; the D gene is possibly TRBD2 (6 bases). This CDR3 is built from 12 residues. Trimming shortened V by 6 bases and J by 4 bases, and 10 bases separated the two germline ends. The chain's CDR3 is CASRTGGYEQYF. The CDR3 nucleotides are TGTGCCAGCAGGACCGGGGGTTACGAGCAGTACTTC.

A single count supports this clone. CDR3 DNA: TGTGCCAGCAGTTACTCGGGCGCAGACAATCAGCCCCAGCATTTT. It translates to CASSYSGADNQPQHF. The genes are TRBV6-5 and TRBJ1-5; unclear D gene. V gave up 0 bases and J gave up 3 bases, with 9 bases separating them. Germline V gene sequence: CDR1 MNHEY, CDR2 SVGAGI. The CDR3 is made up of 15 amino acids.

This clone turned up a few times. This sequence joins TRBV9 and TRBJ1-2; 7 nucleotides line up with TRBD1. V shed 0 bases and J 8 bases; nucleotides not matched to a gene: 4. This CDR3 spans 13 amino acids. Germline V gene lookup returns CDR1 SGDLS and CDR2 YYNGEE. The CDR3: CASSVEGAGGYTF. DNA for the CDR3: TGTGCCAGCAGCGTAGAGGGGGCAGGGGGCTACACCTTC.

The table lists this clone with many counts. The rearrangement links TRBV7-2 to TRBJ2-2; 8 bases are a match to TRBD2. CDR1 SGHTA and CDR2 FQGNSA come from the germline V gene. The CDR3 runs 16 residues. Germline trimming cut 2 bases from V and 5 bases from J; bases unmatched to any gene: 7. The CDR3 coding sequence is TGTGCCAGCAGCTTAAGGGAGGCGGGGGGAACCGGGGAGCTGTTTTTT. It yields the protein CASSLREAGGTGELFF. Complete variable domain (other parts from reference TRBV7-2 and TRBJ2-2): GAGVSQSPSNKVTEKGKDVELRCDPISGHTALYWYRQSLGQGLEFLIYFQGNSAPDKSGLPSDRFSAERTGGSVSTLTIQRTQQEDSAVYLCASSLREAGGTGELFFGEGSRLTVL.

The V gene is TRBV7-9, the J gene TRBJ2-5, with 7 positions matching TRBD2. Trimming took 2 bases from V and 2 from J; bases not matched to a gene: 8. The germline gives CDR1 SEHNR, CDR2 FQNEAQ (reference sequence). The CDR3 spans 16 residues. The CDR3 spells CASSLNSGLPQETQYF. The CDR3 DNA reads TGTGCCAGCAGCTTAAACTCGGGACTACCACAAGAGACCCAGTACTTC.

The chain employs TRBV11-2 and TRBJ2-1; the match to TRBD2 covers 8 bases. The V gene end was trimmed by 4 bases and the J gene end by 7 bases; junction bases not matched to a gene: 6. Germline V CDR1 and CDR2: SGHAT, FQNNGV. The CDR3 loop spans 14 amino acids. The CDR3 bases are TGTGCCAGCAGCTCGCGGGGGGAGCGAAATGAGCAGTTCTTC. It translates to CASSSRGERNEQFF.

The V gene is TRBV19, the J gene TRBJ2-1; 9 positions match TRBD1. The CDR3 has 14 residues. V gave up 6 bases and J gave up 7 bases; unmatched junction bases: 7. Germline assignment: CDR1 LNHDA and CDR2 SQIVND (reference sequence). This CDR3 is CASRTQGAGNEQFF. The CDR3, as DNA: TGTGCCAGTAGAACACAGGGGGCAGGGAATGAGCAGTTCTTC. Full variable domain (remainder filled in from reference TRBV19 and TRBJ2-1): DGGITQSPKYLFRKEGQNVTLSCEQNLNHDAMYWYRQDPGQGLRLIYYSQIVNDFQKGDIAEGYSVSREKKESFPLTVTSAQKNPTAFYLCASRTQGAGNEQFFGPGTRLTVL.

This clone has only one observation. This rearrangement joins TRBV4-2 to TRBJ1-6; D is undetermined. From germline, CDR1 is LGHNA and CDR2 YNFKEQ. The ends were cut back, 4 bases at V and 10 bases at J, with 14 bases in the middle. The length of the CDR3 is 14 residues. The chain's CDR3 is CASSPPSGYSPLHF. The CDR3 DNA reads as TGTGCCAGCAGCCCACCATCGGGGTACTCACCCCTCCACTTT.

This clone was picked up a small number of times. The chain carries TRBV27 and TRBJ1-5, with 9 bases that match TRBD1. Trimming cost V 5 bases and J 4 bases; bases outside gene matches: 12. Germline-derived CDR1 and CDR2 are MNHEY and SMNVEV (reference sequence). The CDR3 is 17 amino acids. The DNA of the CDR3 is TGTGCCAGCAGTCCCCGAGACAGGGGGGTCGATAATCAGCCCCAGCATTTT. The encoded protein is CASSPRDRGVDNQPQHF.

The chain recombines TRBV27 with TRBJ2-1; 8 bases align to TRBD1. The germline V gene has CDR1 MNHEY and CDR2 SMNVEV (reference sequence). With 6 bases clipped from V and 13 bases from J, the junction kept 5 bases outside the gene matches. This CDR3 is 11 amino acids long. The CDR3 DNA follows: TGTGCCAGCAGAAGAGGGACAGGACAGTTCTTC. Residues: CASRRGTGQFF.

DNA of the CDR3: TGTGCCAGCAGCGTAGATCCAGGGGGCAATTCACCCCTCCACTTT. Protein: CASSVDPGGNSPLHF. The V call is TRBV9, the J call TRBJ1-6; TRBD1 agrees at 8 bases. V gave up 0 bases and J gave up 7 bases; unmatched junction bases: 3. The CDR3 length is 15 residues. Germline values: CDR1 SGDLS, CDR2 YYNGEE.

This chain links TRBV7-8 with TRBJ1-1; D gene unclear. The germline gives CDR1 SGHVS, CDR2 FQNEAQ. The CDR3 loop spans 14 amino acids. V lost 2 bases and J lost 0, with 7 bases in between. The CDR3 loop reads CASSLSELNTEAFF. The CDR3 DNA sequence: TGTGCCAGCAGCTTATCAGAATTGAACACTGAAGCTTTCTTT. Based on the CDR3 plus reference TRBV7-8 and TRBJ1-1, the full variable domain is GAGVSQSPRYKVAKRGQDVALRCDPISGHVSLFWYQQALGQGPEFLTYFQNEAQLDKSGLPSDRFFAERPEGSVSTLKIQRTQQEDSAVYLCASSLSELNTEAFFGQGTRLTVV.

This sequence joins TRBV7-2 and TRBJ1-1; 11 positions match TRBD1. V was clipped by 2 bases and J by 5 bases; unmatched bases: 10. The CDR3 sequence is 17 residues long. Per the germline V gene, CDR1 is SGHTA and CDR2 is FQGNSA. The CDR3 here is CASSLRTGTGGLTEAFF. For the CDR3, the DNA is TGTGCCAGCAGCTTACGAACCGGGACAGGGGGTTTGACTGAAGCTTTCTTT.

The CDR3 loop is CASSLVERGHEGEKLFF. DNA of the CDR3: TGCGCCAGCAGCCTCGTGGAGAGGGGGCATGAGGGTGAAAAACTGTTTTTT. The chain is built from TRBV4-3 and TRBJ1-4; 7 bases line up with TRBD1. The CDR3 runs 17 residues. V gave up 4 bases and J gave up 7 bases; unmatched junction bases: 15. Germline lookup yields CDR1 LGHNA and CDR2 YSLEER.

CDR3 nucleotides: TGTGCCAGCAGCCTAGGGGCGGGTAAAGCTTTCTTT. As protein: CASSLGAGKAFF. The chain joins TRBV9 to TRBJ1-1; perhaps TRBD1 as D (5 bases). CDR1 and CDR2 (germline): SGDLS, YYNGEE. V was cut by 4 bases and J by 9 bases, with 13 bases left in between. This CDR3 contains 12 residues.